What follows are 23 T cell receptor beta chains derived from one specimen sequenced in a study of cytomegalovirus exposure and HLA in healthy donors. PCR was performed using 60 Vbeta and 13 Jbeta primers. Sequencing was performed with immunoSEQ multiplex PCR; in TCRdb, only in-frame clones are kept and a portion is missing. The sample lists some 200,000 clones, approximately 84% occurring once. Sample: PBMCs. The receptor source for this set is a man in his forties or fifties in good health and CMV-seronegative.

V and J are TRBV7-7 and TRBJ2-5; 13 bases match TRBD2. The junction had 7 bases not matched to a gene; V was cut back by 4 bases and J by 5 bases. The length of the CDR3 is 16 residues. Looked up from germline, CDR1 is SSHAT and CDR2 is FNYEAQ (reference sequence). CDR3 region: CASSSRLAGGPETQYF. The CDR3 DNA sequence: TGTGCCAGCAGCTCCCGACTAGCGGGGGGCCCCGAGACCCAGTACTTC.

In DNA form, the CDR3 reads TGTGCCAGCAGTTCGACAGGTGGAGGACATCAGCCCCAGCATTTT. Translating it yields CASSSTGGGHQPQHF. V usage is TRBV7-2 and J usage is TRBJ1-5; TRBD1 is a possible D gene (6 bases). The CDR3 is 15 amino acids. Germline CDR1 reads SGHTA; CDR2 reads FQGNSA. Trimming took off 6 bases at V and 5 bases at J, with 17 bases between the two ends.

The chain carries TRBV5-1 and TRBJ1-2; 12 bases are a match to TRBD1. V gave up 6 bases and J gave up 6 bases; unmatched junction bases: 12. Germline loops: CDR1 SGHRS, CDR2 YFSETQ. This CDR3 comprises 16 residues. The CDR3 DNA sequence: TGCGCCAGCAACCAAGGGACAGGGGGCAGCGTTAATGGCTACACCTTC. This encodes CASNQGTGGSVNGYTF.

The CDR3 DNA reads TGTGCCAGTAGTATTTCTGGGCCTCATTCACCCCTCCACTTT. Amino acid sequence: CASSISGPHSPLHF. The chain links TRBV19 to TRBJ1-6, with D unresolved. Per germline, CDR1 LNHDA and CDR2 SQIVND (reference sequence). The CDR3 contains 14 residues. Trimming stripped 3 bases from V and 8 bases from J, with 11 bases between.

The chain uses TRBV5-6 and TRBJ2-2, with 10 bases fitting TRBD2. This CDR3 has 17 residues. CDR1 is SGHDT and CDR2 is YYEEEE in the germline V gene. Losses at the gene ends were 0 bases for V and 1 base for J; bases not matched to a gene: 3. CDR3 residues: CASSLAGLAVNTGELFF. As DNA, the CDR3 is TGTGCCAGCAGCTTGGCCGGACTAGCGGTGAACACCGGGGAGCTGTTTTTT.

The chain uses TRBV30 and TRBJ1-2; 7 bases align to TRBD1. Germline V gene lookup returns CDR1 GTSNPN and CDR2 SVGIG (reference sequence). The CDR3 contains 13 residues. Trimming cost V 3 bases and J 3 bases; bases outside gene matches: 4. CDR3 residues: CAWSYTGDYGYTF. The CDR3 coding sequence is TGTGCCTGGAGCTATACAGGGGACTATGGCTACACCTTC.

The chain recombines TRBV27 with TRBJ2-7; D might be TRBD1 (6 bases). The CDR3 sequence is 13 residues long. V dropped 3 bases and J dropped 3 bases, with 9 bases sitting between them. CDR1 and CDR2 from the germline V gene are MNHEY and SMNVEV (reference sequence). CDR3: CASSLKTGYEQYF. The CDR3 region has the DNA TGTGCCAGCAGTTTGAAGACAGGCTACGAGCAGTACTTC.

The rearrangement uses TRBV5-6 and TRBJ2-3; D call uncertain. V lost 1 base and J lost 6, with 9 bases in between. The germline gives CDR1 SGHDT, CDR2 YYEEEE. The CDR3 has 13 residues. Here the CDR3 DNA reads TGTGCCAGCAGCTTGCTCGGGTCCGATACGCAGTATTTT. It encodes CASSLLGSDTQYF.

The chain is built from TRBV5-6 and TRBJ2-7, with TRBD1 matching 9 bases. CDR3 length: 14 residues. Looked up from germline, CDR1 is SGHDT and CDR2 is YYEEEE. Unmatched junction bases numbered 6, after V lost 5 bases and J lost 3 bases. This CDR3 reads CASRGQGGVYEQYF. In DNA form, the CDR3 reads TGTGCCAGCAGGGGACAGGGTGGTGTCTACGAGCAGTACTTC.

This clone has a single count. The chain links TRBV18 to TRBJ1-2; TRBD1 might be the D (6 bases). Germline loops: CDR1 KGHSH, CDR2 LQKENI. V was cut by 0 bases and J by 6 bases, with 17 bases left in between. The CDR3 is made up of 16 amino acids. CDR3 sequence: CASSPPSRGLGDGYTF. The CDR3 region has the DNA TGTGCCAGCTCACCACCTAGCAGGGGCTTAGGGGATGGCTACACCTTC.

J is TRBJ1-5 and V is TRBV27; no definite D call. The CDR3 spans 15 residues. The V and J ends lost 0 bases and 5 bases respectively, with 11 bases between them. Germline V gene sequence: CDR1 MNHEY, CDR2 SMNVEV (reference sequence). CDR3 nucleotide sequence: TGTGCCAGCAGTTTATCCCCAGGTGTGGATCAGCCCCAGCATTTT. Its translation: CASSLSPGVDQPQHF.

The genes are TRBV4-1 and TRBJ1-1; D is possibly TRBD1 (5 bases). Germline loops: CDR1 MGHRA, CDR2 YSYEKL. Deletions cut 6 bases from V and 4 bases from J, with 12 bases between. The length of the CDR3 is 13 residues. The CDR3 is CASSHTGFTEAFF. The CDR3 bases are TGCGCCAGCAGTCATACAGGATTCACTGAAGCTTTCTTT.

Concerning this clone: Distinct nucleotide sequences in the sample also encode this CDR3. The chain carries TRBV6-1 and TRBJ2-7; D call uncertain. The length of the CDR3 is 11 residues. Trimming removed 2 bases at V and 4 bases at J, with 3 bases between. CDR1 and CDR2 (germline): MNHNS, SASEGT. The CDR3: CASSESYEQYF. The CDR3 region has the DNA TGTGCCAGCAGTGAATCGTACGAGCAGTACTTC.

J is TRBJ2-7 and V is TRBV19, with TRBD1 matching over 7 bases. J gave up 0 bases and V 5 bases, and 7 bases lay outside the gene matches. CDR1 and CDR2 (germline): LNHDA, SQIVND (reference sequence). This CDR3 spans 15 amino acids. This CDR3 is CASSSSDRFSYEQYF. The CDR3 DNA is TGTGCCAGTAGTTCGTCGGACAGGTTCTCCTACGAGCAGTACTTC.

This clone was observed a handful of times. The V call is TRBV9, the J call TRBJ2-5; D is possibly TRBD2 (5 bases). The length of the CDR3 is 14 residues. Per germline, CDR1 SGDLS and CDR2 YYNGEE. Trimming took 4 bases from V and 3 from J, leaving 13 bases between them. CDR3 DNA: TGTGCCAGCAGCTCCCTACTAGTTGAAGAGACCCAGTACTTC. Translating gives CASSSLLVEETQYF.

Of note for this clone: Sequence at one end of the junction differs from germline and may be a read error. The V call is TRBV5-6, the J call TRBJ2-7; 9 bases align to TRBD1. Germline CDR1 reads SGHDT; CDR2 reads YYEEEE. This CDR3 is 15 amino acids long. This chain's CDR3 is CAGSLGDRASYEQYF. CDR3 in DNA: TGTGCCGGCAGCTTGGGGGACAGGGCCTCCTACGAGCAGTACTTC.

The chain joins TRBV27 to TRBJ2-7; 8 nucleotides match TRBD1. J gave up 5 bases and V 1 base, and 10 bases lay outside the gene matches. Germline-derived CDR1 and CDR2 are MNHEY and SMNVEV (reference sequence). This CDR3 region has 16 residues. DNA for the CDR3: TGTGCCAGCAGTTTATGGTCCGGGACAGGCGGCAACGAGCAGTACTTC. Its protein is CASSLWSGTGGNEQYF.

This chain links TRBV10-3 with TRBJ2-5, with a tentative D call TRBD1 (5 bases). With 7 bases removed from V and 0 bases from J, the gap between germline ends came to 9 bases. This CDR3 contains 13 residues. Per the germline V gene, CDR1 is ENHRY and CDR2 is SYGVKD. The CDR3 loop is CAIKQDNQETQYF. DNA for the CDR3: TGTGCCATCAAGCAGGACAACCAAGAGACCCAGTACTTC.

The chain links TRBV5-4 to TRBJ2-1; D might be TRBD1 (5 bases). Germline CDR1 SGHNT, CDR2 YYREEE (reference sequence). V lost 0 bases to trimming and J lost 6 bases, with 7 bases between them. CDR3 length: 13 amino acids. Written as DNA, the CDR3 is TGTGCCAGCAGCTTGGGACAGCTCAATGAGCAGTTCTTC. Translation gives CASSLGQLNEQFF.

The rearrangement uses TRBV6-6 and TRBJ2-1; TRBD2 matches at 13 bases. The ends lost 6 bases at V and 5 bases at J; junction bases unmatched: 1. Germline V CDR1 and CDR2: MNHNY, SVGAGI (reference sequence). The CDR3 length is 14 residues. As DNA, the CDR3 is TGTGCCAGCAGGACTAGCGGGGGGAACAATGAGCAGTTCTTC. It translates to CASRTSGGNNEQFF.

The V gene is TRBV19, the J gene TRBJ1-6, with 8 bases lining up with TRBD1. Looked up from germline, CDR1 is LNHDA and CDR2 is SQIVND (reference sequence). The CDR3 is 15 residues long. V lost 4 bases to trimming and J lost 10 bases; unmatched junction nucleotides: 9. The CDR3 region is CASSTSGTGWSPLHF. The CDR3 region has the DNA TGTGCCAGTAGTACGTCCGGGACAGGATGGTCACCCCTCCACTTT.

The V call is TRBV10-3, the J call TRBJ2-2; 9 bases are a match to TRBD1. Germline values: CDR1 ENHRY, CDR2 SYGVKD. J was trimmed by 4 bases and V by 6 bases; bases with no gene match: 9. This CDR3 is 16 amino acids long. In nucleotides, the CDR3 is TGTGCCATCAGAACGTCCGGGACAGGGTTCACCGGGGAGCTGTTTTTT. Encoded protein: CAIRTSGTGFTGELFF.

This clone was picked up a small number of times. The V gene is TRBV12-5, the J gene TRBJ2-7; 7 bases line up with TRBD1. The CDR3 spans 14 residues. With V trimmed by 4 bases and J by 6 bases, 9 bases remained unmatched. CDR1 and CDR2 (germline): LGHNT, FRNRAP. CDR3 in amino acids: CASGSENRGGEQYF. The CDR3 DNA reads TGTGCTAGTGGTTCGGAAAACAGGGGTGGCGAGCAGTACTTC.